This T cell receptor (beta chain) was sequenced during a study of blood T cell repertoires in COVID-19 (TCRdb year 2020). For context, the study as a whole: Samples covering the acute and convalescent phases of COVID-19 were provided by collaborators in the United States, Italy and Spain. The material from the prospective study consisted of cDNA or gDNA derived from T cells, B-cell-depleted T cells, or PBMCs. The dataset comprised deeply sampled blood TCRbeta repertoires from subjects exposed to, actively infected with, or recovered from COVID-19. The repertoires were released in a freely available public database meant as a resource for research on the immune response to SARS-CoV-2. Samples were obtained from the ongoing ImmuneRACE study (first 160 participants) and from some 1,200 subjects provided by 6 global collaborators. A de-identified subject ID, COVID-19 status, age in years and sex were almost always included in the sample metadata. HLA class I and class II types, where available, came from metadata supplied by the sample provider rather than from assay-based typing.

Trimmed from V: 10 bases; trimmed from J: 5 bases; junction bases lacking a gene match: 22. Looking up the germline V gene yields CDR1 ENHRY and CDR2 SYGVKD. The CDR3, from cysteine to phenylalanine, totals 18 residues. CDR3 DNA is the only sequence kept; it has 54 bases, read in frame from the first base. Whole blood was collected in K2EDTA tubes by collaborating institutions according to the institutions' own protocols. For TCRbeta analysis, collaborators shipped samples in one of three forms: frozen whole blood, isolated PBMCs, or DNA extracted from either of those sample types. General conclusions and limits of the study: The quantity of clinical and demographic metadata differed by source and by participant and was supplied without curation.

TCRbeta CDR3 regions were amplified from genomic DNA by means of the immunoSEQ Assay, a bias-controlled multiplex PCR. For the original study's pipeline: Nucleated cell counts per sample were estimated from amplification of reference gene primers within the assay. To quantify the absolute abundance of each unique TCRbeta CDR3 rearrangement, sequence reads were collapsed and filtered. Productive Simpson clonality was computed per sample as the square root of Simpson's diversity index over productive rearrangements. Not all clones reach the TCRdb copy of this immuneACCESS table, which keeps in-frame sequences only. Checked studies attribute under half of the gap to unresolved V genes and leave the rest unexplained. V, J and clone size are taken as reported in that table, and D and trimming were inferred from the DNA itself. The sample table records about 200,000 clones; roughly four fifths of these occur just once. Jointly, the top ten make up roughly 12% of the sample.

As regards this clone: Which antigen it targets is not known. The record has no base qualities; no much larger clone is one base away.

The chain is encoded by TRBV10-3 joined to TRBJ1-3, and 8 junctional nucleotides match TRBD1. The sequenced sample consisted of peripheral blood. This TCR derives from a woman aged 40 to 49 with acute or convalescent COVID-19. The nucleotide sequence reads TGTGCCAGCGCACCCCGGGACAGGCGTGAGATTGGTAGAAACACCATATATTTT. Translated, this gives CASAPRDRREIGRNTIYF.